The source of this TCR beta chain is a study of CD8+ T cells in alopecia areata. The study, taken as a whole, reports: Scalp clonality and expanded CD8+ clones among the top 100 fell significantly with tofacitinib. Normal-skin resident alphabeta T cells also appear among scalp sample sequences. Any link of baseline CD8+ expansion to response, resting on one nonresponder, remains uncertain. Lesional scalp displayed greater clonality than normal scalp, most notably in alopecia totalis/universalis.

Of note for this clone: What it recognizes is unknown.

There are 11 residues in the CDR3. CDR1 is GTSNPN and CDR2 is SVGIG in the germline V gene (reference sequence). Treatment meaning: oral pan-JAK inhibitor, 5-10 mg twice daily. RNA was extracted and reverse transcribed into cDNA as the sequencing template. Generated by immunoSEQ multiplex PCR, the TCRdb table keeps only in-frame clones and is missing some. Of fewer than 150,000 clones listed, 75% to 85% are singletons. The sequencing here drew on CD8+ T cells sorted from blood, taken at week 4, from a patient treated with tofacitinib. The TCR originated in a human donor with alopecia areata. V is TRBV30 and J is TRBJ2-5, with 7 bases fitting TRBD2. The DNA end favors TRBJ2-7, so the J call may be wrong. The CDR3 nucleotides are TGTGCCCAATGGGAGGGCTACGAGCAGTACTTC. Its protein product is CAQWEGYEQYF.